This is a list of T cell receptor beta chains from one sample in a study of early T cells in non-severe SARS-CoV-2 infection. TCRdb independently ran MiXCR on the 5' RACE reads; one entry per CDR3 protein. The table includes around 33,000 distinct CDR3 sequences, around 7% detected once. The source material was whole blood. The receptors here all came from an adult who was a healthcare worker with PCR-confirmed SARS-CoV-2 infection or an uninfected control (not recorded which). Both conserved end residues are trimmed from each CDR3.

V gene: TRBV24-1; J gene: TRBJ2-3; CDR3 protein: ATSDPGQVGDTQY
V gene: TRBV12-3/TRBV12-4; J gene: TRBJ1-6; CDR3 protein: ASSGSAGTNSPLH
V gene: TRBV5-1; J gene: TRBJ1-1; CDR3 protein: ASSFTVQNTEAF
V gene: TRBV11-2; J gene: TRBJ2-1; CDR3 protein: ASSRSFEQF
V gene: TRBV7-8; J gene: TRBJ2-2; CDR3 protein: ASSPFPGELF
V gene: TRBV7-9; J gene: TRBJ1-6; CDR3 protein: ASREQGEGANSPLH
V gene: TRBV28; J gene: TRBJ2-5; CDR3 protein: ASSLGPGTGQETQY
V gene: TRBV12-3/TRBV12-4; J gene: TRBJ1-6; CDR3 protein: ASSQTAYNSPLH
V gene: TRBV20-1; J gene: TRBJ2-1; CDR3 protein: SARDFRSTLLGEQF
V gene: TRBV28; J gene: TRBJ2-1; CDR3 protein: ASSLAGRSYNEQF
V gene: TRBV20-1; J gene: TRBJ2-3; CDR3 protein: SARDDYRTDTQY
V gene: TRBV6-4; J gene: TRBJ2-2; CDR3 protein: ASTCWPGLNTGELF
V gene: TRBV7-9; J gene: TRBJ2-7; CDR3 protein: ASSLSAYEQY
V gene: TRBV7-6; J gene: TRBJ2-7; CDR3 protein: ASSLGGTSTYEQY
V gene: TRBV5-8; J gene: TRBJ1-4; CDR3 protein: ASSLGQGATNEKLF
V gene: TRBV29-1; J gene: TRBJ1-2; CDR3 protein: SVTAFNYGYT
V gene: TRBV19; J gene: TRBJ1-2; CDR3 protein: ASSPRDRHLNYGYT
V gene: TRBV29-1; J gene: TRBJ2-7; CDR3 protein: SVLVHEQY
V gene: TRBV28; J gene: TRBJ2-3; CDR3 protein: ASSPQTSGSYDTQY
V gene: TRBV29-1; J gene: TRBJ2-1; CDR3 protein: SVDGTENYNEQF
V gene: TRBV5-6; J gene: TRBJ2-1; CDR3 protein: ASSRKPGGQSSYNEQF
V gene: TRBV27; J gene: TRBJ2-1; CDR3 protein: ASSLSGGINNEQF
V gene: TRBV18; J gene: TRBJ2-1; CDR3 protein: ASSPTSESYNEQF
V gene: TRBV4-1; J gene: TRBJ2-7; CDR3 protein: ASGGMGQSSYEQY